A selection of T cell receptor beta chains follows, all from one sample in a study of beta chain features in type 1 diabetes. The repertoire was sequenced with immunoSEQ multiplex PCR; TCRdb's copy has only in-frame clones and lacks some. This sample carries about 650,000 clones, around 12% of them seen once, and the ten largest clones take roughly 0.12%. What was sequenced was naive CD4+ T cells from blood. These receptors were obtained from a man under 40 with type 1 diabetes. Both conserved end residues are trimmed from each CDR3.

J: TRBJ1-1
V: TRBV19
CDR3: ASSRGRDTEAF

J: TRBJ2-4
V: TRBV4-1
CDR3: ASSRDRENIQY

J: TRBJ1-3
V: TRBV4-1
CDR3: ASSQDDRGNTIY

J: TRBJ2-4
V: TRBV21-1
CDR3: ASTAERRGGPKNIQY

J: TRBJ1-1
V: TRBV20-1
CDR3: SPANTEAF

J: TRBJ2-7
V: TRBV29-1
CDR3: SVEGRTGASAMSEQY

J: TRBJ1-2
V: TRBV28
CDR3: ASSLEGRGYT

J: TRBJ2-1
V: TRBV11-2
CDR3: ASSLVTSDINEQF

J: TRBJ1-4
V: TRBV23-1
CDR3: ASSPTRSEKLF

J: TRBJ1-2
V: TRBV2
CDR3: ASRTRTVYGGYT

J: TRBJ2-1
V: TRBV13
CDR3: ASSLEGVEGYNEQF

J: TRBJ2-6
V: TRBV9
CDR3: ASSPGASGANVLT

J: TRBJ1-5
V: TRBV6-1
CDR3: ASSEAGGPPQH

J: TRBJ2-5
V: TRBV13
CDR3: ASSLKQGYQETQY

J: TRBJ2-3
V: TRBV29-1
CDR3: SVGSGRGTDTQY

J: TRBJ1-2
V: TRBV6-6
CDR3: ASSYSGQTSNYGYT

J: TRBJ2-2
V: TRBV29-1
CDR3: SVMDRVTGELF

J: TRBJ1-6
V: TRBV28
CDR3: AIAPGRFDSPLH

J: TRBJ2-7
V: TRBV7-9
CDR3: ASSLFYEQY

J: TRBJ2-5
V: TRBV7-2
CDR3: ASSLPRRGQGTTQY

J: TRBJ1-6
V: TRBV5-4
CDR3: ASSLAGSNSPLH

J: TRBJ2-3
V: TRBV11-2
CDR3: ASSYDRYTQY

J: TRBJ2-1
V: TRBV6-6
CDR3: ARHNNEQF

J: TRBJ1-6
V: TRBV29-1
CDR3: SARGGSYNSPLH

J: TRBJ1-6
V: TRBV6-1
CDR3: ASRPGQGTESPLH

J: TRBJ1-1
V: TRBV4-3
CDR3: ASSRDRADTEAF

J: TRBJ2-3
V: TRBV5-1
CDR3: ASTPGQVTDTQY

J: TRBJ1-2
V: TRBV10-3
CDR3: AISEPVGTNYGYT

J: TRBJ2-7
V: TRBV30
CDR3: AWSGSGYEQY

J: TRBJ2-1
V: TRBV28
CDR3: ASSSDIGRGLGQF

J: TRBJ2-7
V: TRBV10-3
CDR3: AISRTGTYEQY

J: TRBJ2-1
V: TRBV9
CDR3: ASSRDLAGGKDEQF

J: TRBJ1-5
V: TRBV9
CDR3: ASSVGIGGSVAMEPQH

J: TRBJ1-3
V: TRBV14
CDR3: ASSQWGARNTIY

J: TRBJ1-2
V: TRBV29-1
CDR3: SVGGLYGYT